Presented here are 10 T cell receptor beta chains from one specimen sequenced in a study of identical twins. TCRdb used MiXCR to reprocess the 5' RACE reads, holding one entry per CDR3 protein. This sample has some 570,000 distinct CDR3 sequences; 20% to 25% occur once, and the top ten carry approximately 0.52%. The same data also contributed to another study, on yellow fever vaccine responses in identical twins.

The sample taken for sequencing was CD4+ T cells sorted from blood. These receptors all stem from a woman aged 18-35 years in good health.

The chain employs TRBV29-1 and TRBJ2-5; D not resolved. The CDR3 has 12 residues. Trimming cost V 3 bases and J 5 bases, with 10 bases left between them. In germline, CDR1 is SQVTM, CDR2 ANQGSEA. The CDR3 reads CSVDGRWETQYF. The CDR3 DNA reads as TGCAGCGTTGATGGCAGGTGGGAGACCCAGTACTTC.

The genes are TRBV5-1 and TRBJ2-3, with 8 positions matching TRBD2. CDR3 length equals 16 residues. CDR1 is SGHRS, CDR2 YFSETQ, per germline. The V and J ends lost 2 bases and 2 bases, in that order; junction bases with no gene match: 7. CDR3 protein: CASSLGGGRVTDTQYF. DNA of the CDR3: TGCGCCAGCAGCTTAGGCGGGGGGCGGGTCACAGATACGCAGTATTTT.

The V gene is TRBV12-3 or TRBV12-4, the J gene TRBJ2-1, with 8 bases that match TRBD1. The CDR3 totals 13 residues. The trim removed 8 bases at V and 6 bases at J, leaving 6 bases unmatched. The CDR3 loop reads CASADRVSNEQFF. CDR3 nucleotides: TGTGCCAGCGCGGACAGGGTCTCCAATGAGCAGTTCTTC.

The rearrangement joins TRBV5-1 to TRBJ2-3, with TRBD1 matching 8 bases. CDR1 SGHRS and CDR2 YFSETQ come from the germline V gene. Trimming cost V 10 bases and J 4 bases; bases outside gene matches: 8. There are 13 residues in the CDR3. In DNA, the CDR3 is TGCGCCGTCAGGGACAGGATAGCAGATACGCAGTATTTT. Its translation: CAVRDRIADTQYF.

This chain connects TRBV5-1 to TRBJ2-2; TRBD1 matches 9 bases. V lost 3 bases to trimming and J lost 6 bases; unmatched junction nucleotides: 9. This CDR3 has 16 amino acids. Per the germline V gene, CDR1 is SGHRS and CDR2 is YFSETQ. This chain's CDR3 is CASSWRGTGRSGELFF. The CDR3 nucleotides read TGCGCCAGCAGCTGGAGGGGGACAGGGAGATCCGGGGAGCTGTTTTTT.

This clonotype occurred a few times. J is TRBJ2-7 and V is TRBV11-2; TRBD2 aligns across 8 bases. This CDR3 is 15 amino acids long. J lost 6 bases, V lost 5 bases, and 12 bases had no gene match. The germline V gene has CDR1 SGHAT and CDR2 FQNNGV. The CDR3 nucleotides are TGTGCCAGCAGCCCAATTCGGGGGGGACCAGGCGAGCAGTACGTC. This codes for CASSPIRGGPGEQYV.

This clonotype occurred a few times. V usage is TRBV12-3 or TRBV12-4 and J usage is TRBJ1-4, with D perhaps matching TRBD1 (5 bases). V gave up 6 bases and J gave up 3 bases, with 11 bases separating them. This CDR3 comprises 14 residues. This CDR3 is CASSPRVANEKLFF. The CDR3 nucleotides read TGTGCCAGCAGCCCCAGGGTGGCTAATGAAAAACTGTTTTTT.

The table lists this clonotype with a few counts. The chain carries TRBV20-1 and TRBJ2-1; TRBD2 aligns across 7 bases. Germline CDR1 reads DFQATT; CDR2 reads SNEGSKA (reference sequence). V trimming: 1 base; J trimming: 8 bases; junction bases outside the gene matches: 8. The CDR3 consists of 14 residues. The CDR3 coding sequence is TGCAGTGCTAGAGTCGGCGGGGGTTTCGATGAGCAGTTCTTC. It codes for CSARVGGGFDEQFF.

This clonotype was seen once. DNA of the CDR3: TGTGCCAGCTCACCAGGGACTAGCGGGGTTCCCTACGAGCAGTACTTC. This translates into CASSPGTSGVPYEQYF. The V gene is TRBV18, the J gene TRBJ2-7; 13 bases are a match to TRBD2. The V and J ends lost 2 bases and 2 bases, in that order; junction bases with no gene match: 3. CDR3 length: 16 amino acids. Germline CDR1 KGHSH, CDR2 LQKENI.

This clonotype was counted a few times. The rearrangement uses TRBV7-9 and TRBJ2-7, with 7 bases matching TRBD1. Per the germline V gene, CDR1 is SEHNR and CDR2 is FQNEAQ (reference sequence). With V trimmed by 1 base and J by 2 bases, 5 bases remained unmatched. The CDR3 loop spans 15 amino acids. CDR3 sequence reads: CASSLDRQGTYEQYF. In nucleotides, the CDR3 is TGTGCCAGCAGCTTAGATCGACAGGGAACCTACGAGCAGTACTTC. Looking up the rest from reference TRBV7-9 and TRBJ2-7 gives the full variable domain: DTGVSQNPRHKITKRGQNVTFRCDPISEHNRLYWYRQTLGQGPEFLTYFQNEAQLEKSRLLSDRFSAERPKGSFSTLEIQRTEQGDSAMYLCASSLDRQGTYEQYFGPGTRLTVT.